This TCR beta chain was documented in a study of T cell repertoires in cytomegalovirus infection. At the level of the study: CMV infection plus the matching HLA type was flagged by public TCR beta signatures.

Germline V gene sequence: CDR1 SGHTS, CDR2 YDEGEE. V lost 5 bases to trimming and J lost 3 bases; unmatched junction nucleotides: 9. This CDR3 has 16 residues. This clonotype was observed a few times. Its cognate antigen is unknown. TCRdb re-called the reads with MiXCR, one entry per CDR3 protein. This sample has under 800,000 distinct CDR3 sequences, with 20% to 25% found just once. Points from the study as a whole: The response measured ex vivo was dominated by TCR beta clonotypes (HLA-C-restricted and CMV-specific). Based on cumulative public TCR beta family frequency, carriers of CMV plus the relevant HLA were identified.

The sequenced material came from CD8+ T cells from PBMCs. The chain is built from TRBV5-8 and TRBJ2-3; 10 bases are shared with TRBD2. The TCR was taken from a human donor in good health (CMV status not recorded). Some clones in this sample may be carry-over from other donors' samples. The CDR3: CASRDLKRGGTDTQYF. CDR3 in DNA: TGTGCCAGCAGGGACCTAAAGCGGGGGGGAACAGATACGCAGTATTTT.